A selection of T cell receptor beta chains follows, all from one sample in a study of T cells after yellow fever vaccination. MiXCR, applied by TCRdb to the 5' RACE reads, yields one record per CDR3 protein. The sample contains hundreds of thousands of distinct CDR3 sequences, about 12% of which appear only once. This sample comprised PBMCs, obtained on the day of the yellow fever booster vaccination. These receptors were taken from a man aged 30-40 years who received the YFV17D yellow fever vaccine. CDR3s include the opening cysteine and the closing phenylalanine or tryptophan. The D gene is left open where the match is weak. Rows may omit the clone size; those that give it use once, few, many or a size class.

d_gene | j_gene | abundance | v_gene | CDR3aa | CDR3nt
. | TRBJ1-1 | many | TRBV12-3/TRBV12-4 | CASRPGDTEAFF | TGTGCCAGCAGACCAGGGGATACTGAAGCTTTCTTT
. | TRBJ2-1 | . | TRBV29-1 | CSGSSSDSYNEQFF | TGCAGCGGATCTAGCTCTGATTCCTACAATGAGCAGTTCTTC
. | TRBJ2-5 | . | TRBV10-3 | CAISESEEFHQETQYF | TGTGCCATCAGTGAGTCGGAGGAGTTCCACCAAGAGACCCAGTACTTC
TRBD2 | TRBJ2-1 | few | TRBV18 | CASSPPGLAVEGNEQFF | TGTGCCAGCTCACCCCCGGGGCTAGCGGTAGAAGGTAATGAGCAGTTCTTC
. | TRBJ2-6 | . | TRBV6-1 | CASSLWDSSGANVLTF | TGTGCCAGCAGTCTATGGGACTCCTCTGGGGCCAACGTCCTGACTTTC
. | TRBJ2-1 | few | TRBV10-2 | CASGVVGDEQFF | TGCGCCAGCGGGGTAGTGGGAGATGAGCAGTTCTTC
. | TRBJ2-3 | few | TRBV18 | CASSPLLDSTDTQYF | TGTGCCAGCTCACCATTACTAGATTCCACAGATACGCAGTATTTT
. | TRBJ2-5 | few | TRBV7-2 | CASSFSGIQETQYF | TGTGCCAGCAGCTTTAGCGGAATCCAAGAGACCCAGTACTTC
. | TRBJ2-3 | . | TRBV7-2 | CASSLGFSGRAGDTQYF | TGTGCCAGCAGCTTAGGCTTTTCGGGGCGGGCTGGAGATACGCAGTATTTT
. | TRBJ1-4 | few | TRBV2 | CASTLALAGTNEKLFF | TGTGCCAGCACCTTAGCTTTGGCTGGGACTAATGAAAAACTGTTTTTT
. | TRBJ2-5 | few | TRBV7-7 | CASSSMDQGGAQETQYF | TGTGCTAGCAGCTCAATGGACCAAGGGGGGGCCCAAGAGACCCAGTACTTC
TRBD2 | TRBJ2-2 | few | TRBV12-3/TRBV12-4 | CASSVAGWDTGELFF | TGTGCCAGCAGTGTAGCGGGATGGGACACCGGGGAGCTGTTTTTT
TRBD2 | TRBJ2-2 | few | TRBV12-5 | CASGFGTSNTGELFF | TGTGCTAGTGGTTTCGGGACTAGCAACACCGGGGAGCTGTTTTTT
TRBD1 | TRBJ2-1 | few | TRBV28 | CASSPPPGTGVNEQFF | TGTGCCAGCAGTCCTCCCCCCGGGACAGGGGTGAATGAGCAGTTCTTC
. | TRBJ2-3 | . | TRBV7-8 | CASSLEAYADTQYF | TGTGCCAGCAGCTTAGAAGCGTACGCAGATACGCAGTATTTT
. | TRBJ1-1 | few | TRBV20-1 | CSARTWATNTEAFF | TGCAGTGCTAGAACCTGGGCGACGAACACTGAAGCTTTCTTT
. | TRBJ2-1 | . | TRBV6-1 | CASTLSGDSYNEQFF | TGTGCCAGCACCCTATCAGGGGACTCCTACAATGAGCAGTTCTTC
. | TRBJ1-1 | . | TRBV20-1 | CSAPTDDKAFF | TGCAGTGCTCCGACGGACGATAAAGCTTTCTTT
. | TRBJ2-1 | few | TRBV10-2 | CASSAGASSYNEQFF | TGCGCCAGCAGTGCGGGGGCTAGCTCCTACAATGAGCAGTTCTTC
. | TRBJ2-3 | . | TRBV5-1 | CASSLYAGDTQYF | TGCGCCAGCAGCTTGTATGCGGGGGATACGCAGTATTTT
. | TRBJ2-7 | few | TRBV29-1 | CSVTKSSYEQYF | TGCAGCGTGACTAAGAGCTCCTACGAGCAGTACTTC
. | TRBJ2-5 | . | TRBV15 | CATSRARGGDQYF | TGTGCCACCAGCAGAGCCCGGGGAGGAGACCAGTACTTC
. | TRBJ2-7 | few | TRBV7-2 | CASSLVQVDEQYF | TGTGCCAGCAGCTTAGTACAGGTTGACGAGCAGTACTTC
. | TRBJ1-1 | . | TRBV6-1 | CASTIGRFGTEAFF | TGTGCCAGCACCATCGGACGGTTCGGCACTGAAGCTTTCTTT
TRBD1 | TRBJ1-1 | . | TRBV5-5 | CASSSGQRNTEAFF | TGTGCCAGCAGCTCGGGACAGAGGAACACTGAAGCTTTCTTT
. | TRBJ1-2 | few | TRBV2 | CASSVALGTYGYTF | TGTGCCAGCAGTGTCGCGTTGGGGACCTATGGCTACACCTTC
. | TRBJ2-4 | . | TRBV19 | CASSSRDTLAKNIQYF | TGTGCCAGTAGTTCCCGGGACACTTTAGCCAAAAACATTCAGTACTTC
. | TRBJ2-1 | . | TRBV27 | CASSLGWGERSSYNEQFF | TGTGCCAGCAGTTTGGGTTGGGGGGAACGGAGCTCCTACAATGAGCAGTTCTTC
. | TRBJ2-1 | . | TRBV7-8 | CASSLDPSFPSKTYNEQFF | TGTGCCAGCAGCTTAGACCCTAGCTTTCCCTCGAAAACATACAATGAGCAGTTCTTC
. | TRBJ2-3 | few | TRBV20-1 | CSAGHSTDTQYF | TGCAGTGCTGGACATAGCACAGATACGCAGTATTTT
TRBD2 | TRBJ2-1 | few | TRBV3-1 | CASSQDQLEREFHNEQFF | TGTGCCAGCAGCCAAGACCAACTAGAGCGGGAGTTCCACAATGAGCAGTTCTTC
TRBD1 | TRBJ1-5 | . | TRBV20-1 | CSAREVRGNQPQHF | TGCAGTGCTAGAGAAGTCAGGGGGAATCAGCCCCAGCATTTT
TRBD2 | TRBJ2-1 | . | TRBV30 | CACTSGSLYEQFF | TGTGCCTGCACTAGCGGGAGTTTGTATGAGCAGTTCTTC
. | TRBJ2-5 | . | TRBV7-3 | CASSGGHQETQYF | TGTGCCAGCAGCGGGGGCCACCAAGAGACCCAGTACTTC
. | TRBJ2-1 | few | TRBV5-1 | CASSPLPGHGDSEQFF | TGCGCCAGCAGCCCCCTGCCGGGACATGGAGACAGTGAGCAGTTCTTC
. | TRBJ2-3 | few | TRBV23-1 | CASSSPYTQYF | TGCGCCAGCAGTTCACCCTATACGCAGTATTTT
TRBD1 | TRBJ2-2 | . | TRBV15 | CATSRDRGSGELFF | TGTGCCACCAGCAGGGACAGGGGTTCCGGGGAGCTGTTTTTT
TRBD2 | TRBJ2-7 | . | TRBV11-2 | CASSLVSWLAGGFHEQYF | TGTGCCAGCAGCTTAGTGTCCTGGCTAGCGGGAGGTTTCCACGAGCAGTACTTC
TRBD2 | TRBJ2-3 | . | TRBV12-3/TRBV12-4 | CASSPYSGPSSTQYF | TGTGCCAGCAGTCCCTATAGCGGGCCGTCGAGTACGCAGTATTTT
. | TRBJ1-2 | . | TRBV29-1 | CSAERQRNYGYTF | TGCAGCGCCGAAAGACAGCGTAACTATGGCTACACCTTC
. | TRBJ2-3 | . | TRBV6-5 | CASSYSIAFLTDTQYF | TGTGCCAGCAGTTACTCGATAGCGTTCCTCACAGATACGCAGTATTTT
TRBD2 | TRBJ2-3 | few | TRBV4-2 | CASSLLAGKSDTQYF | TGTGCCAGCAGCCTACTAGCGGGAAAGTCAGATACGCAGTATTTT
TRBD2 | TRBJ2-3 | many | TRBV20-1 | CSARLAGTDTQYF | TGCAGTGCTAGACTAGCGGGCACAGATACGCAGTATTTT
. | TRBJ2-7 | . | TRBV7-4 | CASGTEQYF | TGTGCCAGCGGAACAGAGCAGTACTTC
. | TRBJ2-7 | . | TRBV2 | CASNQDSYEQYF | TGTGCCAGCAACCAGGACTCCTACGAGCAGTACTTC
. | TRBJ2-7 | few | TRBV21-1 | CASNGLAGALYEQYF | TGTGCCAGCAACGGACTAGCGGGAGCTCTCTACGAGCAGTACTTC
. | TRBJ1-1 | . | TRBV15 | CATSRVRHTLNTEAFF | TGTGCCACCAGCAGAGTTCGCCATACCTTGAACACTGAAGCTTTCTTT
TRBD2 | TRBJ2-1 | many | TRBV12-3/TRBV12-4 | CASSSGTSGNNEQFF | TGTGCCAGCAGTTCGGGGACTAGCGGAAACAATGAGCAGTTCTTC
. | TRBJ1-2 | few | TRBV6-1 | CASSEARLYTF | TGTGCCAGCAGTGAAGCGAGGCTGTACACCTTC
TRBD2 | TRBJ2-3 | few | TRBV5-5 | CASRTLAGVSDTQYF | TGTGCCAGCAGGACTTTAGCGGGAGTCTCAGATACGCAGTATTTT
TRBD2 | TRBJ2-5 | many | TRBV7-2 | CASSRGLAGGEETQYF | TGTGCCAGCAGCCGGGGACTAGCGGGAGGAGAAGAGACCCAGTACTTC
. | TRBJ1-5 | . | TRBV7-2 | CASSEIDSLNQPQHF | TGTGCCAGCAGCGAGATAGACAGTCTTAATCAGCCCCAGCATTTT
TRBD1 | TRBJ1-2 | . | TRBV9 | CASSVPGGGYTF | TGTGCCAGCAGCGTGCCAGGGGGTGGCTACACCTTC
. | TRBJ1-5 | few | TRBV7-2 | CASSPTGMSNQPQHF | TGTGCCAGCAGCCCCACAGGGATGAGCAATCAGCCCCAGCATTTT
. | TRBJ2-7 | many | TRBV7-2 | CASSLSSGEYEQYF | TGTGCCAGCAGCTTAAGTAGCGGAGAATACGAGCAGTACTTC